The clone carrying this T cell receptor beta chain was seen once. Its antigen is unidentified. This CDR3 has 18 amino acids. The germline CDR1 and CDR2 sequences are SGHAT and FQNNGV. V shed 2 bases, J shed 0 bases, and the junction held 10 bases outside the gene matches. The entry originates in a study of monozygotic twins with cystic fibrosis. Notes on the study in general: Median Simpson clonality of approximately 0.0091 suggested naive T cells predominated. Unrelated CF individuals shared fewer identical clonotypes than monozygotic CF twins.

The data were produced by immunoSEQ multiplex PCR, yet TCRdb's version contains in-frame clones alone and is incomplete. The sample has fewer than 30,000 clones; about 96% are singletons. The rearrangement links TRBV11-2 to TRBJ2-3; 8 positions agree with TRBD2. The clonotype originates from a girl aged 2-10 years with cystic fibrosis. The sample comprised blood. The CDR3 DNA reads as TGTGCCAGCAGCTTATGGAGCGGGAGAGAATATAGCACAGATACGCAGTATTTT. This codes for CASSLWSGREYSTDTQYF.